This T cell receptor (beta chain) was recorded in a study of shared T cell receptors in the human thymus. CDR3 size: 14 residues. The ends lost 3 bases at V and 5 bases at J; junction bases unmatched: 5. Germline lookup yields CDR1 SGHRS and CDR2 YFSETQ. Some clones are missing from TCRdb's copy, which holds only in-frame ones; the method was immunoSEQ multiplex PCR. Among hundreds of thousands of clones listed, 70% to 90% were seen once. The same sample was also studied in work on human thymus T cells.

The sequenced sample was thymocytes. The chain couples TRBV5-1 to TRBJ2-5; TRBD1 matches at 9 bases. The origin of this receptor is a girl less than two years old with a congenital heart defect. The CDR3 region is CASSSTGGSETQYF. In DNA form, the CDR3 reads TGCGCCAGCAGCTCAACAGGGGGCAGTGAGACCCAGTACTTC.